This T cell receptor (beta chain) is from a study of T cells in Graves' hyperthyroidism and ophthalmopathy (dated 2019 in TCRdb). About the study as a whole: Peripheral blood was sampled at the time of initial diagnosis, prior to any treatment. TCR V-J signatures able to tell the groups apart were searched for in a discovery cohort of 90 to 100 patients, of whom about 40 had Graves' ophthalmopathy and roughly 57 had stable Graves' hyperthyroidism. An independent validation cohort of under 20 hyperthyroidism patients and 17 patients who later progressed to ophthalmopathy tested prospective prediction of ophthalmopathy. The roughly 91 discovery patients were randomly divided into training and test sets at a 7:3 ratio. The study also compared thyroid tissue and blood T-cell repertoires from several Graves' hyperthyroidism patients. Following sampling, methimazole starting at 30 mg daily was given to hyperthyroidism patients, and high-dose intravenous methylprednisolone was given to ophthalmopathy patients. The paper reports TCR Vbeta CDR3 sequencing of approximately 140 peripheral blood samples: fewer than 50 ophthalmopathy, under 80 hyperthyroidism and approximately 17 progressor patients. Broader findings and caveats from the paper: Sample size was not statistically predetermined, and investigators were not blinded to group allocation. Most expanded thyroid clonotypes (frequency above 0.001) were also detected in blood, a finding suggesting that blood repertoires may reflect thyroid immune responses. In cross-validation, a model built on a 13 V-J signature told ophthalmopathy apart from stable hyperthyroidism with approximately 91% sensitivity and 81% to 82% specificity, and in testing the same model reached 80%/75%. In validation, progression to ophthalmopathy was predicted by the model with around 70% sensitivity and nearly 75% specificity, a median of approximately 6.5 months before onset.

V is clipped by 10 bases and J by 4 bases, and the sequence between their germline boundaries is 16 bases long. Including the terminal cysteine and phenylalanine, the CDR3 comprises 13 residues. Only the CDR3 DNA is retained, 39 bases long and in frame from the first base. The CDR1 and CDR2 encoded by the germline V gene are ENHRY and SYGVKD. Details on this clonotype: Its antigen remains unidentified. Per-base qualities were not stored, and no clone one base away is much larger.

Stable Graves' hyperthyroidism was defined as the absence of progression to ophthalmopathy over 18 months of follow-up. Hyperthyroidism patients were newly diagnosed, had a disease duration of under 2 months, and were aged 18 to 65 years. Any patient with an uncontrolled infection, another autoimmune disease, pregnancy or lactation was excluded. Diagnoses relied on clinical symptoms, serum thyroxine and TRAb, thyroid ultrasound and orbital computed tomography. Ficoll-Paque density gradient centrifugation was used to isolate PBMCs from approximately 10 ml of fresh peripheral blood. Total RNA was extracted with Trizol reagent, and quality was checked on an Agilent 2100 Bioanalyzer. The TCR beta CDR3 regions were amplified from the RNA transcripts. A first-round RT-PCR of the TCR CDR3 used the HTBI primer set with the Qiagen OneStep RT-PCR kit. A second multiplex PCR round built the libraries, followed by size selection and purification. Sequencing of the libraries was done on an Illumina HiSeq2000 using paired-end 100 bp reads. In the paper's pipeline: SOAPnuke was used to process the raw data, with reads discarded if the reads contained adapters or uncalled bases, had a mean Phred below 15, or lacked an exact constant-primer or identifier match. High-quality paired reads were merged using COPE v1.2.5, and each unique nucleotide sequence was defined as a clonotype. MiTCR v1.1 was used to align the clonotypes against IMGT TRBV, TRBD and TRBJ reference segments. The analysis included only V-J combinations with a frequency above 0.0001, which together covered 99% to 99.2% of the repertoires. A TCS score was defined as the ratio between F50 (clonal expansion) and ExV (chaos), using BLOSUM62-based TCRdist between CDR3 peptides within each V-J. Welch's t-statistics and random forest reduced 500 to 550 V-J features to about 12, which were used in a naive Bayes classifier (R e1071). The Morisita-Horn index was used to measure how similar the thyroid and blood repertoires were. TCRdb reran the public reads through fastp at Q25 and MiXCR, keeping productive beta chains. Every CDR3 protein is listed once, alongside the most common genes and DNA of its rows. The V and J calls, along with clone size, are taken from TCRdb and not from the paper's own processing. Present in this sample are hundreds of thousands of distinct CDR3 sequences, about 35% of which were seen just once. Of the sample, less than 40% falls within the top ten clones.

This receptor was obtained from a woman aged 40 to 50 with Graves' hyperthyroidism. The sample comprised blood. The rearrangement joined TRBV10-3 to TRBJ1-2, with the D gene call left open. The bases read TGTGCCAGCACCCTTTTCGGAATCTATGGCTACACCTTC. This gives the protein CASTLFGIYGYTF.